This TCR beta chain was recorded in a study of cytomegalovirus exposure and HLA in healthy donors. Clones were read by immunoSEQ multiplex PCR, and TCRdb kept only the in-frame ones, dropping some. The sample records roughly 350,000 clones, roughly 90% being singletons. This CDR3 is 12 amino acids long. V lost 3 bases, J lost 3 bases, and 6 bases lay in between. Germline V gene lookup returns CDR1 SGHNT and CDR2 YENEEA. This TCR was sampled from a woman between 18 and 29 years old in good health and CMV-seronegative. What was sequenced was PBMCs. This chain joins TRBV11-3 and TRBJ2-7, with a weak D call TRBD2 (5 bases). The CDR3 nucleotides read TGTGCCAGCAGCTTGAGCGGCTACGAGCAGTACTTC. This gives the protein CASSLSGYEQYF.